Listed here are 25 T cell receptor beta chains from one sample, sequenced in a study of CD8 T cells in ankylosing spondylitis. TCRdb processed the 5' RACE reads anew with MiXCR; each CDR3 protein has one entry. The sample records some 130,000 distinct CDR3 sequences, approximately 10% being singletons. Sequencing was performed on blood, either unsorted or a sorted T cell fraction (not recorded which). These receptors were collected from a female donor with ankylosing spondylitis or in good health (not recorded which).

Ten or more counts support this clonotype. The rearrangement uses TRBV12-3 or TRBV12-4 and TRBJ1-1; D not resolved. Between the trimmed V and J ends, which lost 3 bases and 1 base, there was a span of 12 bases. The CDR3 covers 15 residues. The CDR3 loop is CASSFRNRRNTEAFF. CDR3 DNA: TGTGCCAGCAGTTTCCGCAACCGCAGGAACACTGAAGCTTTCTTT.

This clonotype was recorded at least ten times. The chain is built from TRBV7-9 and TRBJ2-7; 7 bases map to TRBD1. The CDR3 is 14 amino acids. Per germline, CDR1 SEHNR and CDR2 FQNEAQ (reference sequence). V gave up 3 bases and J gave up 2 bases; unmatched junction bases: 4. The CDR3, as DNA: TGTGCCAGCAGCTTGGGGACAGATACCTACGAGCAGTACTTC. As protein: CASSLGTDTYEQYF.

The chain uses TRBV28 and TRBJ2-1, with TRBD1 identical over 9 bases. CDR3 size: 17 residues. V lost 6 bases to trimming and J lost 9 bases; unmatched junction nucleotides: 18. The germline V gene encodes CDR1 MDHEN and CDR2 SYDVKM. The CDR3 protein is CASSLRGVGQGSGEQFF. In nucleotides, the CDR3 is TGTGCCAGCAGCCTGAGGGGCGTAGGACAGGGGTCGGGTGAGCAGTTCTTC.

This clonotype was detected ten times or more. The CDR3 loop is CSATGTSGNTEAFF. Written as DNA, the CDR3 is TGCAGTGCTACCGGGACATCGGGGAACACTGAAGCTTTCTTT. V gene TRBV20-1 combines with J gene TRBJ1-1; D is possibly TRBD1 (6 bases). The CDR3 runs to 14 residues. V lost 4 bases to trimming and J lost 1 base, with 13 bases between them. The V gene's germline CDR1 is DFQATT and CDR2 SNEGSKA (reference sequence).

This clonotype was found many times. The V and J genes are TRBV5-1 and TRBJ2-3, with D perhaps matching TRBD2 (5 bases). Trimming removed 0 bases at V and 0 bases at J, with 11 bases between. The CDR3 loop spans 16 amino acids. Germline assignment: CDR1 SGHRS and CDR2 YFSETQ. CDR3: CASSLAPASSTDTQYF. In nucleotides, the CDR3 is TGCGCCAGCAGCTTGGCCCCCGCTAGCAGCACAGATACGCAGTATTTT. The entire variable domain, with the rest obtained from reference TRBV5-1 and TRBJ2-3, is as follows: KAGVTQTPRYLIKTRGQQVTLSCSPISGHRSVSWYQQTPGQGLQFLFEYFSETQRNKGNFPGRFSGRQFSNSRSEMNVSTLELGDSALYLCASSLAPASSTDTQYFGPGTRLTVL.

About this clonotype: Its ends do not fully match the called genes, so a read error is possible. The chain couples TRBV7-8 to TRBJ2-5, with TRBD1 matching over 10 bases. Germline CDR1 reads SGHVS; CDR2 reads FQNEAQ. This CDR3 is 17 amino acids long. CDR3 region: CAGSLGSTGGVGETQYF. The CDR3, as DNA: TGTGCCGGCAGCTTAGGATCGACAGGGGGCGTCGGGGAGACCCAGTACTTC.

There are many counts of this clonotype. The V gene is TRBV28, the J gene TRBJ1-2, with D uncertain. V was trimmed by 3 bases and J by 4 bases, leaving 15 bases between them. This CDR3 region has 15 residues. In germline, CDR1 is MDHEN, CDR2 SYDVKM. The CDR3 nucleotides are TGTGCCAGCAGTTTGCGACCAGCCGAAAGCTATGGCTACACCTTC. Translation: CASSLRPAESYGYTF.

This clonotype showed up many times. This chain joins TRBV28 and TRBJ1-4; 7 bases are shared with TRBD1. The V gene end was trimmed by 5 bases and the J gene end by 6 bases; junction bases not matched to a gene: 6. The CDR3 is 14 amino acids. The germline V gene encodes CDR1 MDHEN and CDR2 SYDVKM. As DNA, the CDR3 is TGTGCCAGCAGTGGAAGGGGGCTTGATGAAAAACTGTTTTTT. This encodes CASSGRGLDEKLFF.

V and J are TRBV28 and TRBJ1-2; 7 bases agree with TRBD1. Germline CDR1 reads MDHEN; CDR2 reads SYDVKM. V dropped 6 bases and J dropped 2; count of bases not matched to a gene: 6. This CDR3 is built from 14 residues. The CDR3 is CASSGQEGNYGYTF. The CDR3 DNA sequence: TGTGCCAGCAGCGGACAGGAGGGGAACTATGGCTACACCTTC.

The table lists this clonotype with many counts. The chain couples TRBV12-3 or TRBV12-4 to TRBJ1-5, with no clear D. The V end was cut by 6 bases, the J end by 7 bases, with 16 bases between. The CDR3 covers 14 residues. CDR3 DNA sequence: TGTGCCAGCAGCCCTGGGATCTCGGAGCAGCCCCAGCATTTT. Translation: CASSPGISEQPQHF.

This clonotype has a handful of counts. The rearrangement joins TRBV3-1 to TRBJ2-1; D is perhaps TRBD1 (6 bases). Germline-derived CDR1 and CDR2 are LGHDT and YNNKEL (reference sequence). This CDR3 is 16 amino acids long. Between the trimmed V and J ends, which lost 1 base and 8 bases, there was a span of 18 bases. The CDR3 coding sequence is TGTGCCAGCAGCCAAGCGACAGGACCGATAGTCGATGAGCAGTTCTTC. Its protein product is CASSQATGPIVDEQFF.

This clonotype was counted many times. The CDR3 here is CSAQRRAGTDTQYF. CDR3 coding DNA: TGCAGTGCCCAGCGGAGGGCAGGCACAGATACGCAGTATTTT. The chain has TRBV20-1 and TRBJ2-3, with D possibly being TRBD2 (6 bases). The CDR3 length is 14 residues. The V gene's germline CDR1 is DFQATT and CDR2 SNEGSKA (reference sequence). Trimming removed 6 bases at V and 1 base at J, with 14 bases between.

This clonotype has at least ten counts. The chain recombines TRBV11-2 with TRBJ2-1; 7 bases line up with TRBD2. Germline CDR1 SGHAT, CDR2 FQNNGV. This CDR3 contains 18 residues. Trimming at V came to 2 bases and at J to 2 bases, leaving 12 bases not matched to a gene. In DNA form, the CDR3 reads TGTGCCAGCAGCTTATCTCAAGTGGGAGGGAGGACCTACAATGAGCAGTTCTTC. Its protein is CASSLSQVGGRTYNEQFF.

This clonotype was counted many times. J is TRBJ1-1 and V is TRBV29-1; no reliable D call. The V gene lost 6 bases and the J gene lost 0 bases, with 11 bases spanning the gap. Germline assignment: CDR1 SQVTM and CDR2 ANQGSEA. CDR3 length: 13 amino acids. CDR3 coding DNA: TGCAGCGTCCTCCCGACATTGAACACTGAAGCTTTCTTT. Protein product: CSVLPTLNTEAFF.

The genes are TRBV5-1 and TRBJ1-3; D is undetermined. V gave up 3 bases and J gave up 0 bases, with 13 bases separating them. CDR3 length equals 16 residues. Looked up from germline, CDR1 is SGHRS and CDR2 is YFSETQ. This CDR3 is CASSSDGLGSGNTIYF. The CDR3 DNA follows: TGCGCCAGCAGCTCCGACGGACTCGGCTCTGGAAACACCATATATTTT.

This clonotype was seen repeatedly, ten times or more. The chain links TRBV7-2 to TRBJ2-5; no firm D call. Trimming removed 7 bases at V and 4 bases at J, with 19 bases between. The CDR3 spans 15 residues. Germline-derived CDR1 and CDR2 are SGHTA and FQGNSA. The CDR3 is CASTLVGSTVETQYF. The CDR3 DNA is TGTGCCAGCACCCTGGTAGGCAGCACAGTAGAGACCCAGTACTTC.

This clonotype occurred many times. J is TRBJ1-5 and V is TRBV18; 9 bases map to TRBD1. J lost 4 bases, V lost 5 bases, and 9 bases had no gene match. Germline V gene sequence: CDR1 KGHSH, CDR2 LQKENI. This CDR3 region has 16 residues. In nucleotides, the CDR3 is TGTGCCAGCTCATTTATGGACAGGGGATTTAATCAGCCCCAGCATTTT. This codes for CASSFMDRGFNQPQHF.

In this sample, this clonotype turned up many times. The chain carries TRBV12-3 or TRBV12-4 and TRBJ2-1; no firm D call. Trimming stripped 1 base from V and 4 bases from J, with 2 bases between. This CDR3 has 12 amino acids. CDR3: CASSLGYNEQFF. The CDR3 region has the DNA TGTGCCAGCAGTTTAGGGTACAATGAGCAGTTCTTC.

This clonotype was counted at least ten times. The J gene is TRBJ2-7, the V gene TRBV6-1, with D possibly TRBD1 on 6 matching bases. V was shortened by 3 bases and J by 3 bases, with 18 bases between the two germline ends. The germline CDR1 and CDR2 sequences are MNHNS and SASEGT. The CDR3 totals 16 residues. DNA of the CDR3: TGTGCCAGCAGTGACGAACCGGGGACATCGTACTACGAGCAGTACTTC. Translated, it gives CASSDEPGTSYYEQYF.

This clonotype was found many times. V gene TRBV5-5 combines with J gene TRBJ2-1; 7 nucleotides align to TRBD1. The CDR3 has 15 amino acids. The V gene end was trimmed by 0 bases and the J gene end by 4 bases; junction bases not matched to a gene: 4. Germline CDR1 is SGHKS and CDR2 is YYEKEE (reference sequence). The CDR3 DNA reads TGTGCCAGCAGCTTGGAACAGGGGACATACAATGAGCAGTTCTTC. Its protein product is CASSLEQGTYNEQFF.

In this sample, this clonotype turned up many times. The chain employs TRBV5-1 and TRBJ2-3; TRBD2 aligns across 7 bases. Germline trimming cut 6 bases from V and 1 base from J; bases unmatched to any gene: 17. The CDR3 runs 18 residues. Germline assignment: CDR1 SGHRS and CDR2 YFSETQ. The CDR3 loop is CASTKGPRAGEGTDTQYF. The CDR3 nucleotides read TGCGCCAGCACCAAAGGTCCTCGTGCGGGAGAGGGCACAGATACGCAGTATTTT.

In its sample, this clonotype ranks as medium-sized. V and J are TRBV5-1 and TRBJ2-5; TRBD2 might be the D (6 bases). From germline, CDR1 is SGHRS and CDR2 YFSETQ. The CDR3 loop spans 14 amino acids. Trimming took 4 bases from V and 2 from J, leaving 12 bases between them. CDR3 region: CASSRLGIQETQYF. CDR3 nucleotides: TGCGCCAGCAGCAGACTAGGAATTCAAGAGACCCAGTACTTC.

This clonotype came up many times. The chain has TRBV11-2 and TRBJ1-1; tentatively, D is TRBD1 (5 bases). Trimming left V 5 bases short and J 1 base short, with 11 bases between. This CDR3 spans 14 amino acids. Germline loops: CDR1 SGHAT, CDR2 FQNNGV. CDR3: CASSMGQTNTEAFF. CDR3 coding DNA: TGTGCCAGCAGCATGGGGCAAACGAACACTGAAGCTTTCTTT.

This clonotype appeared once. This rearrangement joins TRBV7-9 to TRBJ1-2, with no clear D. The CDR3 covers 12 residues. V dropped 3 bases and J dropped 12 bases, with 14 bases sitting between them. The germline CDR1 and CDR2 sequences are SEHNR and FQNEAQ (reference sequence). The CDR3 sequence is CASSLEARGHTF. Written as DNA, the CDR3 is TGTGCCAGCAGCTTGGAAGCTCGCGGCCACACCTTC.

This clonotype was counted many times. The chain joins TRBV5-1 to TRBJ1-1; TRBD1 is a possible D gene (6 bases). CDR3 length: 14 residues. In germline, CDR1 is SGHRS, CDR2 YFSETQ. With 2 bases removed from V and 7 bases from J, the gap between germline ends came to 15 bases. The CDR3 bases are TGCGCCAGCAGCTTACAGGGAAGGGAAAATGAAGCTTTCTTT. Its translation is CASSLQGRENEAFF. Supplemented by reference TRBV5-1 and TRBJ1-1, the full variable domain reads KAGVTQTPRYLIKTRGQQVTLSCSPISGHRSVSWYQQTPGQGLQFLFEYFSETQRNKGNFPGRFSGRQFSNSRSEMNVSTLELGDSALYLCASSLQGRENEAFFGQGTRLTVV.